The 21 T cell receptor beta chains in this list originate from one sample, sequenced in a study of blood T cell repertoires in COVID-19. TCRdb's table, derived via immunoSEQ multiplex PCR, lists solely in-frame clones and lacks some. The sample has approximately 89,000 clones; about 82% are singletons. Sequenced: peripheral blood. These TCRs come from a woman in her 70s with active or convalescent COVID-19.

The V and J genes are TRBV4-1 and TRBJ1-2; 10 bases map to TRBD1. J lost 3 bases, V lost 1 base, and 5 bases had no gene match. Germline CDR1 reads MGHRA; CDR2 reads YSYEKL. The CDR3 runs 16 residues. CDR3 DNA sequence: TGCGCCAGCAGCCAAGGACAGGGGGCAGGTGACTATGGCTACACCTTC. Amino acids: CASSQGQGAGDYGYTF.

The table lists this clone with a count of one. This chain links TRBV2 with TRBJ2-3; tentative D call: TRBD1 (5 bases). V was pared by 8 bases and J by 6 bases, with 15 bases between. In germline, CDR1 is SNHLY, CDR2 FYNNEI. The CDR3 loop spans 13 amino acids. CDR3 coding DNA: TGTGCCAGCCAAGCAGGGTTGAGGGATACGCAGTATTTT. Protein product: CASQAGLRDTQYF.

As DNA, the CDR3 is TGTGCCAGCAGTTACGGGCGGGGGGACTACAATGAGCAGTTCTTC. Translating it yields CASSYGRGDYNEQFF. This sequence joins TRBV6-6 and TRBJ2-1; 8 bases agree with TRBD2. This CDR3 is built from 15 residues. The V gene's germline CDR1 is MNHNY and CDR2 SVGAGI (reference sequence). V lost 2 bases, J lost 3 bases, and 3 bases stayed unmatched.

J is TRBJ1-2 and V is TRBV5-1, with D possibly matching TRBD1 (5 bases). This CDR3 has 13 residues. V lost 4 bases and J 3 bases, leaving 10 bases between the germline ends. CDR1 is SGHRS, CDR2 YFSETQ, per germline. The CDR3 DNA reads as TGCGCCAGCAGCCCGGCGGGGGACTATGGCTACACCTTC. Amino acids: CASSPAGDYGYTF. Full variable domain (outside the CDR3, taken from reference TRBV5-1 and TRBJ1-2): KAGVTQTPRYLIKTRGQQVTLSCSPISGHRSVSWYQQTPGQGLQFLFEYFSETQRNKGNFPGRFSGRQFSNSRSEMNVSTLELGDSALYLCASSPAGDYGYTFGSGTRLTVV.

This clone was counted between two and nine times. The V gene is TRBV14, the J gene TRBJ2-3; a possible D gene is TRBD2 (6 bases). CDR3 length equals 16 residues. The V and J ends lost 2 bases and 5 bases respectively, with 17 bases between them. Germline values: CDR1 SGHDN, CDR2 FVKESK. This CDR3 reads CASSQPSRRVEDTQYF. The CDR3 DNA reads TGTGCCAGCAGCCAACCGTCAAGGAGGGTAGAAGATACGCAGTATTTT.

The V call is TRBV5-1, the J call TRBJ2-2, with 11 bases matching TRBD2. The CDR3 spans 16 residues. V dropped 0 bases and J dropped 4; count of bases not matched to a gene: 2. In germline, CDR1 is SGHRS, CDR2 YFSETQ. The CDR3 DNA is TGCGCCAGCAGCTTGGATGGGACTAGCGGCACCGGGGAGCTGTTTTTT. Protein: CASSLDGTSGTGELFF.

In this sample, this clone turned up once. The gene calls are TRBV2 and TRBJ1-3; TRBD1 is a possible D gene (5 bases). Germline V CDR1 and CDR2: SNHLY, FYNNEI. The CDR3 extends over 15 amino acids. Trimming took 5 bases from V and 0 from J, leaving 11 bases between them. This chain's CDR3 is CASSSGGGSGNTIYF. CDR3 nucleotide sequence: TGTGCCAGCAGTTCCGGGGGGGGCTCTGGAAACACCATATATTTT.

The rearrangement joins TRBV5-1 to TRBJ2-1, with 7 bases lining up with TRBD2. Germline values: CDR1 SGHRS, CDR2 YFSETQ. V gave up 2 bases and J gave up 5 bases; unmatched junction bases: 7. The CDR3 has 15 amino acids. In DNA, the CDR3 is TGCGCCAGCAGCTTTTCCGCGGGGGTCAACAATGAGCAGTTCTTC. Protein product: CASSFSAGVNNEQFF.

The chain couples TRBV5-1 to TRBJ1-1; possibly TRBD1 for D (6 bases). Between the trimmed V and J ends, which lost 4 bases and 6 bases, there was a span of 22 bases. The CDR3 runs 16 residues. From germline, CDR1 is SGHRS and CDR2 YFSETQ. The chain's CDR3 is CASSIRGFELDAEAFF. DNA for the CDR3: TGCGCCAGCAGCATCAGGGGATTCGAGTTGGACGCTGAAGCTTTCTTT. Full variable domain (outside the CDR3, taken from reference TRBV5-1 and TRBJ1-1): KAGVTQTPRYLIKTRGQQVTLSCSPISGHRSVSWYQQTPGQGLQFLFEYFSETQRNKGNFPGRFSGRQFSNSRSEMNVSTLELGDSALYLCASSIRGFELDAEAFFGQGTRLTVV.

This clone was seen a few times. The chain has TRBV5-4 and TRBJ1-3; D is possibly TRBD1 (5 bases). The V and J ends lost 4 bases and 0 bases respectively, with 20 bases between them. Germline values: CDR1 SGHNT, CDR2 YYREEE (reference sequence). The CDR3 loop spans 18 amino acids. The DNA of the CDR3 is TGTGCCAGCAGCGAGGGAGGGGTCGACCGAAACTCTGGAAACACCATATATTTT. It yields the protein CASSEGGVDRNSGNTIYF.

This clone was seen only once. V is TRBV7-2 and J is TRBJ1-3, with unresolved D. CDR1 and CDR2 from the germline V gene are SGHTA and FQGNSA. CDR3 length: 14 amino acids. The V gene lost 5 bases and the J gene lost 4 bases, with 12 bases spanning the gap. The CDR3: CASSLGRTGNTIYF. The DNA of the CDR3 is TGTGCCAGCAGCCTCGGTCGAACCGGAAACACCATATATTTT.

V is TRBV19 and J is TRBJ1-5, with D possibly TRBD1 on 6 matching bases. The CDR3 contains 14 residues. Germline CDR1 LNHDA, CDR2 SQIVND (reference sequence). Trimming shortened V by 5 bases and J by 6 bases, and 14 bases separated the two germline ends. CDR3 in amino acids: CASSPGGGAQPQHF. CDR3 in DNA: TGTGCCAGTAGTCCCGGCGGGGGGGCTCAGCCCCAGCATTTT. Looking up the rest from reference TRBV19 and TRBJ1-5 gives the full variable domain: DGGITQSPKYLFRKEGQNVTLSCEQNLNHDAMYWYRQDPGQGLRLIYYSQIVNDFQKGDIAEGYSVSREKKESFPLTVTSAQKNPTAFYLCASSPGGGAQPQHFGDGTRLSIL.

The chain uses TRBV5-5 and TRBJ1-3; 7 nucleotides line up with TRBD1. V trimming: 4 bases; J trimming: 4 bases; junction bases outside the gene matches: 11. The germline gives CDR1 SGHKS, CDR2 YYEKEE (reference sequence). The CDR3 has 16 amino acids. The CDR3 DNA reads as TGTGCCAGCAGCGCGACCTCGACAGGGAGAGGAAACACCATATATTTT. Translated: CASSATSTGRGNTIYF.

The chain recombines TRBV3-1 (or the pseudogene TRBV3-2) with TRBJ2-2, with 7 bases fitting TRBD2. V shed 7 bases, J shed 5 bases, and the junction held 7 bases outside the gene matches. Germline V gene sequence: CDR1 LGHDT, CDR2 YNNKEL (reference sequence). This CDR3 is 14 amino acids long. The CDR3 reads CASKRGEGTGELFF. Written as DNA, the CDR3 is TGTGCCAGCAAACGGGGGGAGGGTACCGGGGAGCTGTTTTTT.

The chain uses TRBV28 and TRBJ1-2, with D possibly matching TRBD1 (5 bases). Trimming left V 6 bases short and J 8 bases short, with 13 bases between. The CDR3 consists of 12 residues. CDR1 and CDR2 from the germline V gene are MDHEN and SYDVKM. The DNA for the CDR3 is TGTGCCAGCAGCCCAACAACAGGAGGCTACACCTTC. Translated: CASSPTTGGYTF.

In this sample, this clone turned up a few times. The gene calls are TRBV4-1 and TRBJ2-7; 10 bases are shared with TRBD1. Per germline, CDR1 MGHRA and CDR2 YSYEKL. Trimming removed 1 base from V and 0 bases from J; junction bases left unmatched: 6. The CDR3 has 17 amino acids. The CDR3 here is CASSQGTGGFSSYEQYF. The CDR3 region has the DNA TGCGCCAGCAGCCAAGGGACAGGGGGATTCAGCTCCTACGAGCAGTACTTC.

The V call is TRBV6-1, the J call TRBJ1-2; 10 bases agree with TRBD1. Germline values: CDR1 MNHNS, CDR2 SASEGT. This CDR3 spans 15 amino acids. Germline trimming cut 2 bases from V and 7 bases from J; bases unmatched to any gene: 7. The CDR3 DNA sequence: TGTGCCAGCAGTGAATCTCGGACAGGGGGAGGTGGCTACACCTTC. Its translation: CASSESRTGGGGYTF.

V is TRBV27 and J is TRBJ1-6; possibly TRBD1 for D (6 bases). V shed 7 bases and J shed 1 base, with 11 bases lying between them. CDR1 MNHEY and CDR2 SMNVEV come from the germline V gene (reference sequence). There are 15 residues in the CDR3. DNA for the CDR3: TGTGCCAGCACCCCAGGGGATTCCTATAATTCACCCCTCCACTTT. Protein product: CASTPGDSYNSPLHF.

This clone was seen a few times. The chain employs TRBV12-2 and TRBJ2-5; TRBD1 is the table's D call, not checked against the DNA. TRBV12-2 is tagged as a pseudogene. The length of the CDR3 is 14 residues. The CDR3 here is CASRIKQAQETQYF. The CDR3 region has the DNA TGTGCAAGTCGCATCAAACAGGCCCAAGAGACCCAGTACTTC.

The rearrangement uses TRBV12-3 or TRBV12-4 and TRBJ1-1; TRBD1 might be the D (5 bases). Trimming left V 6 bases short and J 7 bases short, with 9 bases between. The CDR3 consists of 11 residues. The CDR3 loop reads CASRKQVEAFF. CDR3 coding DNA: TGTGCCAGCAGAAAACAGGTTGAAGCTTTCTTT.

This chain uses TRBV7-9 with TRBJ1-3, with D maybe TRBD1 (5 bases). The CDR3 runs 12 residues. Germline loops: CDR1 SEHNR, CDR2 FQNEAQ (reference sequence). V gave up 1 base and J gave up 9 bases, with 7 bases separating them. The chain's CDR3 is CASSLGQGTIYF. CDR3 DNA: TGTGCCAGCAGCTTAGGTCAGGGCACCATATATTTT. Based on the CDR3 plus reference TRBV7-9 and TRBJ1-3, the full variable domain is DTGVSQNPRHKITKRGQNVTFRCDPISEHNRLYWYRQTLGQGPEFLTYFQNEAQLEKSRLLSDRFSAERPKGSFSTLEIQRTEQGDSAMYLCASSLGQGTIYFGEGSWLTVV.